The clone carrying this TCR beta chain came up once. Methods used by the authors: Using reference gene primer amplification, nucleated cell counts were estimated. Profiled with immunoSEQ multiplex PCR; TCRdb holds only in-frame clones, not every one. The DNA gave D and trimming, while V, J and clone size come from that table. The data contain about 130,000 clones, approximately 85% of them singletons. This specimen comes from a study of blood T cell repertoires in COVID-19. Study in general: Acute and convalescent COVID-19 specimens originated in the United States, Italy and Spain. In each case, the material was cDNA or gDNA derived from T cells, B-cell-depleted T cells, or PBMCs.

V was pared by 8 bases and J by 5 bases, with 13 bases between. CDR3 size: 13 residues. Germline V gene sequence: CDR1 LNHDA, CDR2 SQIVND (reference sequence). The V call is TRBV19, the J call TRBJ1-5, with D maybe TRBD1 (6 bases). The clonotype originates from a human donor in a cohort sampled during active COVID-19. Sequenced input: peripheral blood. The CDR3 spells CASARQAYQPQHF. CDR3 coding DNA: TGTGCCAGTGCCCGACAGGCCTATCAGCCCCAGCATTTT.